Listed here are 13 T cell receptor beta chains from one sample, sequenced in a study of blood T cell repertoires in COVID-19. Assay used: immunoSEQ multiplex PCR; TCRdb lists only in-frame clones, some missing. This table holds about 250,000 clones, 87% found once. Sequencing input: peripheral blood. The receptors were gathered from a man between 18 and 35 years old with active or convalescent COVID-19.

The chain links TRBV7-9 to TRBJ2-3; D gene uncertain. V gave up 1 base and J gave up 0 bases, with 8 bases separating them. Germline V gives CDR1 SEHNR, CDR2 FQNEAQ (reference sequence). This CDR3 is 15 amino acids long. The CDR3 bases are TGTGCCAGCAGCTTAGTTGCGGCAAGCACAGATACGCAGTATTTT. Encoded protein: CASSLVAASTDTQYF. The full variable domain, its missing parts supplied by reference TRBV7-9 and TRBJ2-3, is DTGVSQNPRHKITKRGQNVTFRCDPISEHNRLYWYRQTLGQGPEFLTYFQNEAQLEKSRLLSDRFSAERPKGSFSTLEIQRTEQGDSAMYLCASSLVAASTDTQYFGPGTRLTVL.

The CDR3 here is CASSQEPREARGYTF. CDR3 nucleotides: TGCGCCAGCAGCCAAGAACCCAGGGAGGCAAGGGGCTACACCTTC. The chain joins TRBV4-3 to TRBJ1-2; D is perhaps TRBD1 (5 bases). The CDR3 contains 15 residues. From germline, CDR1 is LGHNA and CDR2 YSLEER. Trimming left V 0 bases short and J 8 bases short, with 16 bases between.

In this sample, this clone turned up once. This chain joins TRBV30 and TRBJ2-5; D gene uncertain. The CDR3 covers 13 residues. Trimming cost V 0 bases and J 5 bases, with 10 bases left between them. The germline gives CDR1 GTSNPN, CDR2 SVGIG (reference sequence). The CDR3 bases are TGTGCCTGGAGTGTGGGCAGCCGGGAGACCCAGTACTTC. This translates into CAWSVGSRETQYF.

The chain joins TRBV7-2 to TRBJ1-5; D is ambiguous. CDR3 size: 15 residues. V gave up 1 base and J gave up 3 bases, with 10 bases separating them. CDR1 is SGHTA, CDR2 FQGNSA, per germline. CDR3 in amino acids: CASSLVPVANQPQHF. DNA of the CDR3: TGTGCCAGCAGCTTAGTACCAGTGGCCAATCAGCCCCAGCATTTT.

V is TRBV19 and J is TRBJ1-4, with a weak D call TRBD1 (5 bases). Trimming left V 3 bases short and J 7 bases short, with 12 bases between. The CDR3 loop spans 14 amino acids. Germline V lookup: CDR1 LNHDA, CDR2 SQIVND (reference sequence). Here the CDR3 reads CASSMGGRSEKLFF. The CDR3 DNA reads as TGTGCCAGTAGTATGGGGGGACGGAGTGAAAAACTGTTTTTT.

The chain recombines TRBV30 with TRBJ1-3, with D perhaps TRBD1 (6 bases). Trimming took off 1 base at V and 2 bases at J, with 18 bases between the two ends. In germline, CDR1 is GTSNPN, CDR2 SVGIG (reference sequence). The CDR3 is made up of 17 amino acids. This CDR3 reads CAWSGPLGGGPGNTIYF. Written as DNA, the CDR3 is TGTGCCTGGAGTGGACCCCTCGGGGGGGGCCCTGGAAACACCATATATTTT.

This clone was detected only a few times. The CDR3 DNA reads as TGTGCCAGCAGTTCCCTCTTCACAGGAAATCATTCACCCCTCCACTTT. Its translation is CASSSLFTGNHSPLHF. J is TRBJ1-6 and V is TRBV6-5; D possibly corresponds to TRBD1 (5 bases). The germline gives CDR1 MNHEY, CDR2 SVGAGI. This CDR3 comprises 16 residues. Trimming cost V 4 bases and J 8 bases, with 18 bases left between them.

The chain joins TRBV6-6 to TRBJ1-5; TRBD1 might be the D (6 bases). The CDR3 loop spans 17 amino acids. Germline values: CDR1 MNHNY, CDR2 SVGAGI (reference sequence). Deletions cut 5 bases from V and 0 bases from J, with 17 bases between. The CDR3 protein is CASSPGGAGYSNQPQHF. DNA for the CDR3: TGTGCCAGCAGTCCCGGGGGGGCAGGTTATAGCAATCAGCCCCAGCATTTT.

The CDR3, as DNA: TGTGCCAGCAGTTTATATGCCGGGTCCAATCAGCCCCAGCATTTT. It encodes CASSLYAGSNQPQHF. This sequence joins TRBV28 and TRBJ1-5; D unresolved. The germline gives CDR1 MDHEN, CDR2 SYDVKM. Trimming pared 1 base from V and 3 bases from J, leaving 10 bases between. The CDR3 extends over 15 amino acids.

The chain links TRBV5-1 to TRBJ2-1; D is undetermined. Trimming stripped 1 base from V and 6 bases from J, with 8 bases between. Germline V gene sequence: CDR1 SGHRS, CDR2 YFSETQ. This CDR3 comprises 13 residues. The CDR3 bases are TGCGCCAGCAGCTTGAACAGTCTCAATGAGCAGTTCTTC. Amino acids: CASSLNSLNEQFF.

The rearrangement uses TRBV7-3 and TRBJ2-3; TRBD2 matches at 15 bases. CDR1 is SGHTA and CDR2 is FQGTGA in the germline V gene. V was pared by 5 bases and J by 4 bases, with 10 bases of the junction left unmatched. This CDR3 is 18 amino acids long. The CDR3 spells CASSHTPGLAGGADTQYF. The CDR3 region has the DNA TGTGCCAGCAGCCATACTCCGGGACTAGCGGGAGGTGCAGATACGCAGTATTTT. The whole variable domain, filled in from reference TRBV7-3 and TRBJ2-3, reads GAGVSQTPSNKVTEKGKYVELRCDPISGHTALYWYRQSLGQGPEFLIYFQGTGAADDSGLPNDRFFAVRPEGSVSTLKIQRTERGDSAVYLCASSHTPGLAGGADTQYFGPGTRLTVL.

The chain is built from TRBV27 and TRBJ1-6, with D perhaps TRBD1 (5 bases). With 2 bases removed from V and 3 bases from J, the gap between germline ends came to 11 bases. The CDR3 spans 16 residues. Germline CDR1 and CDR2: MNHEY and SMNVEV (reference sequence). The CDR3 DNA is TGTGCCAGCAGTTTACAGGGCCCTGACTATAATTCACCCCTCCACTTT. Residues: CASSLQGPDYNSPLHF.

This clone was observed a handful of times. Here the CDR3 reads CATSDHSTGDNEQFF. CDR3 DNA: TGTGCCACCAGTGACCACTCCACAGGGGACAATGAGCAGTTCTTC. The chain recombines TRBV24-1 with TRBJ2-1, with TRBD1 matching 7 bases. Per germline, CDR1 KGHDR and CDR2 SFDVKD. Losses at the gene ends were 4 bases for V and 5 bases for J; bases not matched to a gene: 7. The CDR3 consists of 15 residues.